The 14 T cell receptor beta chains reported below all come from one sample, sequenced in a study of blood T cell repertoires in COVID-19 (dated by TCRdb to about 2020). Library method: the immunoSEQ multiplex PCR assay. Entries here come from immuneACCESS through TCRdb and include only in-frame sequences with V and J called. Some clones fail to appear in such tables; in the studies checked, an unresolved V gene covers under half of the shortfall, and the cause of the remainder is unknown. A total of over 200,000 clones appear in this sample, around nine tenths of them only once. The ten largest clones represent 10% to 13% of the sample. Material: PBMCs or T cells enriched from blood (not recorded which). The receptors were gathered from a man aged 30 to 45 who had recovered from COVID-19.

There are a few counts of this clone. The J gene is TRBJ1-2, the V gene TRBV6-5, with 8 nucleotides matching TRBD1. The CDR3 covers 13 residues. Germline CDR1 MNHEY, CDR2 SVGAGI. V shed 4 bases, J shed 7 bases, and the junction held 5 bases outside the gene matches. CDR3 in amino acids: CASSFSTGGGYTF. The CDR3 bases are TGTGCCAGCAGTTTCTCTACAGGGGGTGGCTACACCTTC.

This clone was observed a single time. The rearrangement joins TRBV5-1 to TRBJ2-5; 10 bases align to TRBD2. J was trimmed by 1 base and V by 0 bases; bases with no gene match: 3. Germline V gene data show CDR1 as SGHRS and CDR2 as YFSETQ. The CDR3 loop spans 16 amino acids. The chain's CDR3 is CASSLGTSGPQETQYF. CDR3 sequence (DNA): TGCGCCAGCAGCTTGGGGACTAGCGGCCCCCAAGAGACCCAGTACTTC.

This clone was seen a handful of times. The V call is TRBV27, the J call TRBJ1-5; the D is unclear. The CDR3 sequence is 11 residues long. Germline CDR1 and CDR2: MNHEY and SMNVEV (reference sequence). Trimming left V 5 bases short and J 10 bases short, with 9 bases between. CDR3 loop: CASSAKHPQHF. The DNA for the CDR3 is TGTGCCAGCAGTGCCAAACACCCCCAGCATTTT.

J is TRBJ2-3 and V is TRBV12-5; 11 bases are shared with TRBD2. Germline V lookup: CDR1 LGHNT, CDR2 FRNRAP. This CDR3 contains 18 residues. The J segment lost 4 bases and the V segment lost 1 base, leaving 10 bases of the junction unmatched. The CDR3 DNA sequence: TGTGCTAGTGGTTTGGGGTCCCTTAGCGGGAGGGCTGCAGATACGCAGTATTTT. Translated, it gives CASGLGSLSGRAADTQYF.

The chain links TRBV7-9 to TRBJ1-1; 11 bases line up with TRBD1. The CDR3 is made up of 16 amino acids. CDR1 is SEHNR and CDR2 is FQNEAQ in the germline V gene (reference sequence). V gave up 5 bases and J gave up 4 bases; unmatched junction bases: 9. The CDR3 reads CASSPNLGQGATEAFF. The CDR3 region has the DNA TGTGCCAGCAGCCCCAACCTCGGACAGGGGGCCACTGAAGCTTTCTTT.

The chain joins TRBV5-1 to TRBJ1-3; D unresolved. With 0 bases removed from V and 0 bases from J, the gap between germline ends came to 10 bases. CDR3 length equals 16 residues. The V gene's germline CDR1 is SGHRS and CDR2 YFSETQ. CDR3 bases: TGCGCCAGCAGCTTGGTGGCGGGGAGCTCTGGAAACACCATATATTTT. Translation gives CASSLVAGSSGNTIYF.

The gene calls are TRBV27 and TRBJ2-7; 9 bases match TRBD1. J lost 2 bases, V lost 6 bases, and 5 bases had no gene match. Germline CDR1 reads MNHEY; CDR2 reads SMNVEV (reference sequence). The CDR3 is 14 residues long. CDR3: CASRGQGKTYEQYF. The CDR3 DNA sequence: TGTGCCAGCAGAGGACAGGGGAAAACCTACGAGCAGTACTTC.

CDR3 in DNA: TGTGCCAGCAGTTTACCGGGACTAGCGGGTAGCTCCTACAATGAGCAGTTCTTC. Encoded protein: CASSLPGLAGSSYNEQFF. The chain links TRBV2 to TRBJ2-1; the match to TRBD2 covers 12 bases. V shed 5 bases and J 0 bases; nucleotides not matched to a gene: 8. The CDR3 is made up of 18 amino acids. Germline values: CDR1 SNHLY, CDR2 FYNNEI. Together with reference TRBV2 and TRBJ2-1, the CDR3 gives the full variable domain: EPEVTQTPSHQVTQMGQEVILRCVPISNHLYFYWYRQILGQKVEFLVSFYNNEISEKSEIFDDQFSVERPDGSNFTLKIRSTKLEDSAMYFCASSLPGLAGSSYNEQFFGPGTRLTVL.

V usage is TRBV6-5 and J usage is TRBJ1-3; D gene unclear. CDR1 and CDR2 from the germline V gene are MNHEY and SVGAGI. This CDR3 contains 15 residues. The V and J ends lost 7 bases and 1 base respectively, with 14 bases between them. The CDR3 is CASNTHGSSGNTIYF. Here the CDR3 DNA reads TGTGCCAGCAATACCCACGGGTCATCTGGAAACACCATATATTTT.

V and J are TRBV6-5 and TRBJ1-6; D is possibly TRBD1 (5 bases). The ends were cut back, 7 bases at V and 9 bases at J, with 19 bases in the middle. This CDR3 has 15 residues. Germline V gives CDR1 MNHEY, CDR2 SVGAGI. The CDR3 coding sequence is TGTGCCAGCACCATAGGGGCAGCCCGTGGTTCACCCCTCCACTTT. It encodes CASTIGAARGSPLHF.

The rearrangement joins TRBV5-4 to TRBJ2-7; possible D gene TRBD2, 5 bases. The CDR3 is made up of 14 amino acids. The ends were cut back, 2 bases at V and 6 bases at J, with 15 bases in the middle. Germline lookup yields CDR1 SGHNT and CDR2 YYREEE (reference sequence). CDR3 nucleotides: TGTGCCAGCAGCTTCGGTACTAGAATGGGCGAGCAGTACTTC. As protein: CASSFGTRMGEQYF.

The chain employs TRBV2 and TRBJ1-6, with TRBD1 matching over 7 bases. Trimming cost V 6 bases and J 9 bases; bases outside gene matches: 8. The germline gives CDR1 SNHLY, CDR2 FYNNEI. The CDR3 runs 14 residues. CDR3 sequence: CASSLTGSGSPLHF. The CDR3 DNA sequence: TGTGCCAGCAGCCTGACAGGGAGCGGTTCACCCCTCCACTTT.

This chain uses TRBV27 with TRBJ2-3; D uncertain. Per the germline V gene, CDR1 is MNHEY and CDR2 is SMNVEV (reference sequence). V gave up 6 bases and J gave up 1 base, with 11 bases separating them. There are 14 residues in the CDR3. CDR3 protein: CASSLQSGTDTQYF. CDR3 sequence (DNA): TGTGCCAGCAGCCTTCAATCAGGCACAGATACGCAGTATTTT.

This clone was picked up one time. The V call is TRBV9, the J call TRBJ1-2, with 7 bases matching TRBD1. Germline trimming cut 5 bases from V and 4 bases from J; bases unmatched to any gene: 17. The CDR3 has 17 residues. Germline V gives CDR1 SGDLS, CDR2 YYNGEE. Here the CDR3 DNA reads TGTGCCAGCAGTAGCGCCGGGACAGACCCTGGGGGCTATGGCTACACCTTC. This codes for CASSSAGTDPGGYGYTF.